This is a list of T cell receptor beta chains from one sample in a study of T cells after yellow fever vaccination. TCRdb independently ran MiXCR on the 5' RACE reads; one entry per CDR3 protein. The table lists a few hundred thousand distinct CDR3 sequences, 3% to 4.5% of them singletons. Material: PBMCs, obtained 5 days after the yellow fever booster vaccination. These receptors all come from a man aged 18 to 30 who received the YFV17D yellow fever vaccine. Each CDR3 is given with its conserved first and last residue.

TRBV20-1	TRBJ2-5	CSAVSGGGLGTQYF
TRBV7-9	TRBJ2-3	CASSQGGTGKYF
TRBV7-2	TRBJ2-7	CASTFSRTNYEQYF
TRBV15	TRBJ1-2	CATSRDFSGDGYTF
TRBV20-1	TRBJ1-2	CSAKRGAYGYTF
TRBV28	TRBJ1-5	CASRSGGGNQPQHF
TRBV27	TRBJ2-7	CASSPSRRSDEQYF
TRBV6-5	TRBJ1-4	CASRSLKEAEKLFF
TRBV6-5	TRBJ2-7	CASSYSSQGAYEQYF
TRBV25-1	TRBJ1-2	CASTGNYGYTF
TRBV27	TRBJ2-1	CASSLWTGAHEQFF
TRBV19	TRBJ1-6	CASNAGGSSPLHF
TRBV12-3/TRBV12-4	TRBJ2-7	CASSLGDGGFYEQYF
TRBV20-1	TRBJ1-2	CSASSGGRYTF
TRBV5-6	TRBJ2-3	CASTKTSDFTDTQYF
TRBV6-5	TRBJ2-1	CASSYRTGANEQFF
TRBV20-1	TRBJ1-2	CSATVNLGQDKANYGYTF
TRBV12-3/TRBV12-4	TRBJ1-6	CASHGYYSPLHF
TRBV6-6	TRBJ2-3	CASSYSSRGPDTQYF
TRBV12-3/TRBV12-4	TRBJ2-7	CASTGGLAGPTGEQYF
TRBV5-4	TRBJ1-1	CASSQPSQMNTEAFF
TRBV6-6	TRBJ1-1	CASSGLDREGTEAFF
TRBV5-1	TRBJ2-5	CASSLPTTGQETQYF
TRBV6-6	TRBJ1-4	CASRAATNEKLFF
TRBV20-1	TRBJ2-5	CSANSFQETQYF
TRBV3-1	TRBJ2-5	CASTLGAQETQYF
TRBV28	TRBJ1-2	CASKIGQGDGYTF
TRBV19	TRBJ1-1	CASSIDAIGQGGTEAFF
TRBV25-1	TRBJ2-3	CASSGLWGADTQYF
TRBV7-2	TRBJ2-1	CASSFGAAPDEQFF
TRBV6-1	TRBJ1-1	CASSEAGENTEAFF